The rows below give T cell receptor beta chains drawn from one sample of a study of blood T cell repertoires in COVID-19. Method: immunoSEQ multiplex PCR; TCRdb's copy keeps in-frame clones and lacks some. This table holds about 100,000 clones, 85% found once. The sequencing input was peripheral blood. Receptor source: a woman aged 70 to 79 with active or convalescent COVID-19. Each CDR3 is given with its conserved first and last residue. The D gene is left open where the match is weak. Clone size is shown for a subset of rows, as once, few, many or a class of expanded clone.

size,J,length,V,D,DNA,CDR3
NA,TRBJ1-3,14,TRBV7-9,NA,TGTGCCAGCAGCTTAGGGGGGGCTGGAAACACCATATATTTT,CASSLGGAGNTIYF
NA,TRBJ1-4,18,TRBV4-3,NA,TGCGCCAGCAGCCAAGCTTCTAAAGGGTGGGGTGAGGGAGAAAAACTGTTTTTT,CASSQASKGWGEGEKLFF
NA,TRBJ2-5,14,TRBV24-1,TRBD1,TGTGCCACCATGGGACAGGGGGCGGGGGAGACCCAGTACTTC,CATMGQGAGETQYF
NA,TRBJ1-6,17,TRBV5-1,TRBD1,TGCGCCAGCAGCTCCGAGCTAACAGGGGGCCGGGATTCACCCCTCCACTTT,CASSSELTGGRDSPLHF
NA,TRBJ1-4,15,TRBV11-2,TRBD1,TGTGCCAGCCAACAGGGGACCTCAACTAATGAAAAACTGTTTTTT,CASQQGTSTNEKLFF
NA,TRBJ2-5,12,TRBV15,TRBD1,TGTGCCACCAGCAGTCGACAGGGGCCCCAGTACTTC,CATSSRQGPQYF
NA,TRBJ1-3,14,TRBV30,TRBD1,TGTGCCTGGAGCCCGACAGGGGGGAAAAACACCATATATTTT,CAWSPTGGKNTIYF
once,TRBJ2-7,15,TRBV5-1,NA,TGCGCCAGCAGCCGCGCGCCGGGACAAACAAACGAGCAGTACTTC,CASSRAPGQTNEQYF
NA,TRBJ1-4,17,TRBV5-6,NA,TGTGCCAGCAGCTTCAGGCAGGGAAGTTTTTCGGATGAAAAACTGTTTTTT,CASSFRQGSFSDEKLFF
few,TRBJ1-3,14,TRBV30,NA,TGTGCCTGGAGACGTTCCAGGGCTGGAAACACCATATATTTT,CAWRRSRAGNTIYF
NA,TRBJ2-3,18,TRBV27,TRBD2,TGTGCCACCCAGAGGACACCCGGGACTAGCGGGGCTTCCTTAACGCAGTATTTT,CATQRTPGTSGASLTQYF
NA,TRBJ1-2,16,TRBV7-9,TRBD1,TGTGCCAGCAGTTCCGGGACAGGGGGCGTATTCTATGGCTACACCTTC,CASSSGTGGVFYGYTF
NA,TRBJ1-2,13,TRBV6-5,NA,TGTGCCAGCAGCCCCGGCGGGTACGATGGCTACACCTTC,CASSPGGYDGYTF
once,TRBJ1-2,14,TRBV14,TRBD1,TGTGCCAGCAGCCAACTAACAGGGGTGGGTGGCTACACCTTC,CASSQLTGVGGYTF
NA,TRBJ2-1,15,TRBV7-3,TRBD2,TGTGCCAGCAGCTCACCGGGACTAGCCCGAAATGAGCAGTTCTTC,CASSSPGLARNEQFF
NA,TRBJ1-3,15,TRBV4-2,NA,TGTGCCAGCAGCCAAGATCGGAACGGGGGAAACACCATATATTTT,CASSQDRNGGNTIYF
few,TRBJ2-7,14,TRBV4-2,NA,TGTGCCAGCAGCCAAGTGCAGAGGGAGATCGAGCAGTACTTC,CASSQVQREIEQYF
NA,TRBJ1-4,18,TRBV9,TRBD1,TGTGCCAGCAGCGCTCCAGGGACAGGGGGCGGTGGGGATGAAAAACTGTTTTTT,CASSAPGTGGGGDEKLFF
NA,TRBJ1-6,12,TRBV9,NA,TGTGCCAGCAGCGCCAACTTCGGGCCCCTCCACTTT,CASSANFGPLHF
NA,TRBJ1-2,15,TRBV18,NA,TGTGCCAGCTCACCAGCGACGCAGGGAAACTATGGCTACACCTTC,CASSPATQGNYGYTF
NA,TRBJ1-1,16,TRBV19,NA,TGTGCCAGTAAGTTGGGCCCGGACATCGACAACACTGAAGCTTTCTTT,CASKLGPDIDNTEAFF
NA,TRBJ1-4,14,TRBV5-1,NA,TGCGCCAGCAGCTTGGACAGGGCGGGTGAAAAACTGTTTTTT,CASSLDRAGEKLFF
NA,TRBJ1-2,13,TRBV7-9,TRBD1,TGTGCCAGCAGCTTAGGGACAGGGGATGGCTACACCTTC,CASSLGTGDGYTF
few,TRBJ1-2,15,TRBV6-5,NA,TGTGCCAGCAGTTATTCGGGACATACTGACTATGGCTACACCTTC,CASSYSGHTDYGYTF
few,TRBJ2-2,18,TRBV4-3,NA,TGCGCCAGCAGCCAAGAGGCCCACAGGCCGATGAACACCGGGGAGCTGTTTTTT,CASSQEAHRPMNTGELFF
NA,TRBJ1-2,14,TRBV6-2/TRBV6-3,TRBD1,TGTGCCAGCAGTTACCGGGGACAGGGCTATGGCTACACCTTC,CASSYRGQGYGYTF
few,TRBJ1-5,16,TRBV5-5,TRBD1,TGTGCCAGCAGCACAACCGGGACAGGGGTTAATCAGCCCCAGCATTTT,CASSTTGTGVNQPQHF
NA,TRBJ1-1,18,TRBV4-3,TRBD1,TGCGCCAGCAGCCAACTTCTCAGACAGGGGGGGGAGAACACTGAAGCTTTCTTT,CASSQLLRQGGENTEAFF
NA,TRBJ1-2,13,TRBV28,NA,TGTGCCAGCATTCTGGACACCTACTATGGCTACACCTTC,CASILDTYYGYTF
NA,TRBJ2-7,12,TRBV2,TRBD1,TGTGCCAGCAGGACAGGGGGCTCCGAGCAGTACTTC,CASRTGGSEQYF
NA,TRBJ2-5,14,TRBV14,TRBD2,TGTGCCAGCTCCTCAGCGGGAACTGGGGAGACCCAGTACTTC,CASSSAGTGETQYF
NA,TRBJ1-1,13,TRBV19,TRBD1,TGTGCCAGTAGTATCCGGGACAGCTCCGAAGCTTTCTTT,CASSIRDSSEAFF
NA,TRBJ1-5,12,TRBV12-3/TRBV12-4,NA,TGTGCCAGCACCTCTTGGGGCCAGCCCCAGCATTTT,CASTSWGQPQHF
NA,TRBJ2-7,13,TRBV4-2,NA,TGTGCCAGCAGCTCGGGTCTGGCCTACGAGCAGTACTTC,CASSSGLAYEQYF
few,TRBJ2-3,15,TRBV7-2,TRBD2,TGTGCCAGCGGGCTAGCGGGGGGGCCCTCAGATACGCAGTATTTT,CASGLAGGPSDTQYF
NA,TRBJ1-2,17,TRBV7-2,TRBD1,TGTGCCAGCAGCTTAGGGTCCGACAGGGGGAGAGTAGGTGGCTACACCTTC,CASSLGSDRGRVGGYTF
NA,TRBJ2-5,14,TRBV5-5,TRBD1,TGTGCCAGCAGGGACAGGGCAGAAAGAGAGACCCAGTACTTC,CASRDRAERETQYF
NA,TRBJ2-6,15,TRBV7-9,NA,TGTGCCAGCAGCCAAGGGGGGGCTGGGGCCAACGTCCTGACTTTC,CASSQGGAGANVLTF
NA,TRBJ1-2,14,TRBV7-2,NA,TGTGCCAGCAGCGCCTCAGGGGCTAACTATGGCTACACCTTC,CASSASGANYGYTF
NA,TRBJ1-1,14,TRBV27,NA,TGTGCCAGCAGCCTACACGGGATGAATACTGAAGCTTTCTTT,CASSLHGMNTEAFF
NA,TRBJ2-7,14,TRBV30,TRBD1,TGTGCCTGGAGTGGCGGACAGGGGTACCACGAGCAGTACTTC,CAWSGGQGYHEQYF
NA,TRBJ2-3,15,TRBV18,NA,TGTGCCAGCTCACCTCCCACAGGGGGGGGAGATACGCAGTATTTT,CASSPPTGGGDTQYF
few,TRBJ2-2,18,TRBV13,TRBD2,TGTGCCAGCAGCTTTTACCCGACGAGGCGGGAGGGAACCGGGGAGCTGTTTTTT,CASSFYPTRREGTGELFF
NA,TRBJ1-2,13,TRBV4-3,NA,TGCGCCAGCAGCCAAGTCGGGGATTATGGCTACACCTTC,CASSQVGDYGYTF
few,TRBJ1-1,15,TRBV7-9,TRBD1,TGTGCCAGCAGCCCCCAGGGACAGGTGAACACTGAAGCTTTCTTT,CASSPQGQVNTEAFF
once,TRBJ1-3,15,TRBV19,NA,TGTGCCAGTAGTATAGGACACCCCTCTGGAAACACCATATATTTT,CASSIGHPSGNTIYF
NA,TRBJ2-7,15,TRBV3-1/TRBV3-2,TRBD2,TGTGCCAGCAGCCATAACGCGGGGGGTCTAGCGGGGCAGTACTTC,CASSHNAGGLAGQYF
once,TRBJ1-4,16,TRBV4-2,NA,TGTGCCAGCAGCCAAACCGTTGCAGCAACTAATGAAAAACTGTTTTTT,CASSQTVAATNEKLFF
NA,TRBJ2-2,14,TRBV7-2,NA,TGTGCCAGCAGCTTCCGGGTGAACACCGGGGAGCTGTTTTTT,CASSFRVNTGELFF
NA,TRBJ2-3,12,TRBV10-3,NA,TGTGCCATCAGTGAGTCGAGCGATACGCAGTATTTT,CAISESSDTQYF
NA,TRBJ2-5,15,TRBV18,TRBD2,TGTGCCAGCTCACCCCTAGCGGGGGCCCAAGAGACCCAGTACTTC,CASSPLAGAQETQYF
NA,TRBJ2-7,12,TRBV29-1,TRBD2,TGCAGCGTGGGCCTGCGGGGGAACGAGCAGTACTTC,CSVGLRGNEQYF
once,TRBJ1-5,13,TRBV7-2,NA,TGTGCCAGCAGCGTTCACAGGGATCAGCCCCAGCATTTT,CASSVHRDQPQHF
NA,TRBJ2-3,15,TRBV6-5,TRBD1,TGTGCCAGCAGAATTACCGGGACAGGGACAGATACGCAGTATTTT,CASRITGTGTDTQYF